The clone carrying this TCR beta chain was seen ten or more times. Its antigen is unidentified. The sample belongs to a study of T cells after yellow fever vaccination. Study information: In the case of low-cell-number fractions, SMART-Seq v4 Ultra Low Input was used for preparation. Study conclusions and caveats: It was a weaker secondary response, yet one that peaked faster, at day 5 versus 15.

CDR1 is SGHAT, CDR2 FQNNGV, per germline. The trim removed 4 bases at V and 4 bases at J, leaving 5 bases unmatched. The CDR3 consists of 16 residues. UMIs were added to TCR cDNA along with a universal primer site when it was made by 5'RACE template switching. TCRdb analysed the 5' RACE reads with MiXCR anew, one entry per CDR3 protein. The table records a few hundred thousand distinct CDR3 sequences, 3.5% to 4.5% of them present only once. The chain uses TRBV11-2 and TRBJ2-6; TRBD1 aligns across 9 bases. The source of this sequence is a man aged 18 to 35 who received the YFV17D yellow fever vaccine. The sequencing here drew on PBMCs, taken 15 days after the yellow fever booster vaccination. The CDR3 region has the DNA TGTGCCAGCAGCTCCGGGACAGGGAAAGGGGCCAACGTCCTGACTTTC. Amino acid sequence: CASSSGTGKGANVLTF. Variable domain in full (rest from reference TRBV11-2 and TRBJ2-6): EAGVAQSPRYKIIEKRQSVAFWCNPISGHATLYWYQQILGQGPKLLIQFQNNGVVDDSQLPKDRFSAERLKGVDSTLKIQPAKLEDSAVYLCASSSGTGKGANVLTFGAGSRLTVL.